Described below is a single T cell receptor beta chain sequence and its context. What it recognizes is unknown. Vbeta (60) and Jbeta (13) primers were used in the PCR. TCRdb keeps only in-frame clones here, not all; method: immunoSEQ multiplex PCR. Seen here are 150,000 or so clones, roughly 66% observed once, and the top ten hold approximately 1.8%. Germline V CDR1 and CDR2: MGHRA, YSYEKL. The CDR3 totals 14 residues. With 3 bases clipped from V and 7 bases from J, the junction kept 5 bases outside the gene matches. This specimen comes from a study of cytomegalovirus exposure and HLA in healthy donors. For the study at large: Early released data had around 89 million unique TCRs, all coming from HLA-typed donors.

Study findings and constraints: Most TCR sequences were uncommon, yet certain public TCRs appeared in many donors. In a later analysis, V- and J-gene trimming of beta chains associated with a DCLRE1C missense variant, replicated independently. Later analysis showed TCR association rates varying by HLA locus, highest for DRB1 and lowest for HLA-C.

The TCR comes from a woman between 18 and 29 years old in good health and CMV-seronegative. The sample consisted of PBMCs. The chain combines TRBV4-1 with TRBJ1-2; 10 bases agree with TRBD1. The CDR3 DNA sequence: TGCGCCAGCAGCCAGAGACAGGGGGCCGGTGGCTACACCTTC. Protein product: CASSQRQGAGGYTF.